This T cell receptor beta chain was recovered during a study of T cells in Graves' hyperthyroidism and ophthalmopathy. This clonotype was detected ten times or more. Its matching antigen is unknown. Uncontrolled infection, other autoimmune disease, pregnancy or lactation barred patients from enrollment. The study based diagnoses on clinical symptoms, serum thyroxine and TRAb, thyroid ultrasound and orbital computed tomography. Notes on the study in general: Model-based prediction identified ophthalmopathy a median about 6 months prior to its onset. In the blood, most expanded thyroid clonotypes above 0.001 appeared as well.

Amplified TCR beta CDR3 regions came from RNA transcripts. First-round RT-PCR of the TCR CDR3 relied on the HTBI primer set. TCRdb itself ran the multiplex PCR reads through MiXCR, one entry per CDR3 protein. The sample shows fewer than 600,000 distinct CDR3 sequences, roughly an eighth of them seen only once. Trimming removed 0 bases from V and 3 bases from J, with 28 bases in between. Germline V gene lookup returns CDR1 SGHRS and CDR2 YFSETQ. The CDR3 has 20 amino acids. This chain uses TRBV5-1 with TRBJ2-7; the D gene is possibly TRBD2 (7 bases). The sequence was obtained from a woman younger than 35 with Graves' hyperthyroidism. Input material: blood. CDR3 residues: CASSLADMRGIREANYEQYF. CDR3 sequence (DNA): TGCGCCAGCAGCTTGGCTGACATGAGGGGGATACGGGAGGCCAACTACGAGCAGTACTTC.